The 28 T cell receptor beta chains below all came from one sample that was sequenced in a study of blood T cell repertoires in COVID-19. Using immunoSEQ multiplex PCR, the repertoire was profiled, and TCRdb retains in-frame clones only, with some absent. The data contain about 230,000 clones, more than 65% of them singletons. The source material was peripheral blood. The receptors come from a woman aged 80 or older with acute or convalescent COVID-19.

The chain carries TRBV9 and TRBJ2-1; 15 nucleotides line up with TRBD2. CDR3 length equals 16 residues. The germline CDR1 and CDR2 sequences are SGDLS and YYNGEE. The junction had 8 bases not matched to a gene; V was cut back by 4 bases and J by 9 bases. The CDR3 nucleotides read TGTGCCAGCAGCCCCAGGACTAGCGGGAGGGTCTCTGAGCAGTTCTTC. It is translated as CASSPRTSGRVSEQFF.

The chain carries TRBV25-1 and TRBJ2-1, with 7 bases lining up with TRBD1. Germline trimming cut 3 bases from V and 0 bases from J; bases unmatched to any gene: 5. The V gene's germline CDR1 is MGHDK and CDR2 SYGVNS. This CDR3 has 16 amino acids. The CDR3 DNA reads TGTGCCAGCAGTGACTCCAGGGGGAGCTCCTACAATGAGCAGTTCTTC. Translation gives CASSDSRGSSYNEQFF.

The chain recombines TRBV5-1 with TRBJ2-7; the D gene is possibly TRBD2 (6 bases). Germline V gene sequence: CDR1 SGHRS, CDR2 YFSETQ. The length of the CDR3 is 15 residues. V gave up 2 bases and J gave up 5 bases, with 17 bases separating them. The CDR3 reads CASSLGDGGVHEQYF. For the CDR3, the DNA is TGCGCCAGCAGCTTAGGGGACGGAGGGGTCCACGAGCAGTACTTC.

The V gene is TRBV2, the J gene TRBJ2-3; possible D gene TRBD1, 5 bases. V was clipped by 4 bases and J by 7 bases, with 15 bases between them. CDR3 length equals 14 residues. Germline CDR1 reads SNHLY; CDR2 reads FYNNEI. CDR3 sequence reads: CASSGDGAPYTQYF. The CDR3 bases are TGTGCCAGCAGTGGGGATGGGGCTCCGTATACGCAGTATTTT. Full variable domain (missing parts from reference TRBV2 and TRBJ2-3): EPEVTQTPSHQVTQMGQEVILRCVPISNHLYFYWYRQILGQKVEFLVSFYNNEISEKSEIFDDQFSVERPDGSNFTLKIRSTKLEDSAMYFCASSGDGAPYTQYFGPGTRLTVL.

This sequence joins TRBV6-4 and TRBJ1-4; TRBD1 agrees at 8 bases. The V gene's germline CDR1 is MRHNA and CDR2 SNTAGT. Germline trimming cut 7 bases from V and 8 bases from J; bases unmatched to any gene: 15. The CDR3 spans 16 residues. The CDR3 region is CASTEEGTGGREKLFF. CDR3 nucleotide sequence: TGTGCCAGCACTGAAGAGGGCACAGGGGGTAGGGAAAAACTGTTTTTT.

V is TRBV6-5 and J is TRBJ2-7, with a weak D call TRBD1 (5 bases). Germline values: CDR1 MNHEY, CDR2 SVGAGI. The CDR3 loop spans 13 amino acids. Trimming stripped 6 bases from V and 5 bases from J, with 14 bases between. The CDR3 region is CASRVSGMDEQYF. The DNA for the CDR3 is TGTGCCAGCAGGGTATCAGGGATGGACGAGCAGTACTTC.

The chain employs TRBV6-2 or TRBV6-3 and TRBJ2-5, with 12 positions matching TRBD2. The CDR3 is 17 residues long. The J segment lost 1 base and the V segment lost 0 bases, leaving 3 bases of the junction unmatched. Germline loops: CDR1 MNHEY, CDR2 SVGEGT. The CDR3 bases are TGTGCCAGCAGTTACTCTCCTAGCGGGGGGGCCCAAGAGACCCAGTACTTC. Its translation is CASSYSPSGGAQETQYF.

The V and J genes are TRBV11-2 and TRBJ2-5; D perhaps matches TRBD1 (5 bases). V lost 5 bases and J 2 bases, leaving 12 bases between the germline ends. CDR3 length equals 14 residues. Germline V gene lookup returns CDR1 SGHAT and CDR2 FQNNGV. The CDR3: CASSGTGVQETQYF. The CDR3 DNA follows: TGTGCCAGCAGCGGAACAGGCGTTCAAGAGACCCAGTACTTC.

There are a few counts of this clone. V and J are TRBV7-3 and TRBJ2-1; 8 bases line up with TRBD2. Germline loops: CDR1 SGHTA, CDR2 FQGTGA. The CDR3 is made up of 13 amino acids. Trimming took 5 bases from V and 10 from J; bases not matched to a gene: 7. The CDR3 is CASSRGLGGEQFF. The CDR3 coding sequence is TGTGCCAGCAGCCGGGGACTAGGAGGGGAGCAGTTCTTC.

The CDR3 reads CASSLAGTSPTGELFF. For the CDR3, the DNA is TGCGCCAGCAGCTTGGCCGGGACTAGCCCAACCGGGGAGCTGTTTTTT. The rearrangement uses TRBV5-1 and TRBJ2-2; TRBD2 aligns across 9 bases. Per germline, CDR1 SGHRS and CDR2 YFSETQ. The CDR3 is 16 amino acids. The J segment lost 5 bases and the V segment lost 0 bases, leaving 5 bases of the junction unmatched.

The V call is TRBV6-5, the J call TRBJ2-5, with D possibly matching TRBD2 (5 bases). The CDR3 totals 15 residues. With 7 bases removed from V and 5 bases from J, the gap between germline ends came to 20 bases. Germline loops: CDR1 MNHEY, CDR2 SVGAGI. DNA of the CDR3: TGTGCCAGCAAGCGGCAGCGAAAGGATGCGGAGACCCAGTACTTC. It specifies CASKRQRKDAETQYF.

This chain connects TRBV19 to TRBJ1-1; D gene unclear. Trimming took off 7 bases at V and 1 base at J, with 10 bases between the two ends. Germline V CDR1 and CDR2: LNHDA, SQIVND (reference sequence). The CDR3 extends over 13 amino acids. The CDR3 DNA is TGTGCCAGTAATAAACAGCCGAACACTGAAGCTTTCTTT. Protein product: CASNKQPNTEAFF. Full variable domain (outside the CDR3, taken from reference TRBV19 and TRBJ1-1): DGGITQSPKYLFRKEGQNVTLSCEQNLNHDAMYWYRQDPGQGLRLIYYSQIVNDFQKGDIAEGYSVSREKKESFPLTVTSAQKNPTAFYLCASNKQPNTEAFFGQGTRLTVV.

V usage is TRBV29-1 and J usage is TRBJ2-7; no reliable D call. Trimming stripped 6 bases from V and 1 base from J, with 28 bases between. The CDR3 sequence is 18 residues long. From germline, CDR1 is SQVTM and CDR2 ANQGSEA. This CDR3 reads CSVQTRLASSGGSYEQYF. The DNA for the CDR3 is TGCAGCGTCCAGACCCGTCTGGCCAGCTCAGGTGGGTCCTACGAGCAGTACTTC.

The chain has TRBV5-6 and TRBJ1-4, with D unresolved. V lost 0 bases to trimming and J lost 7 bases, with 13 bases between them. In germline, CDR1 is SGHDT, CDR2 YYEEEE. The CDR3 runs 15 residues. Here the CDR3 reads CASSLVMVDTEKLFF. Here the CDR3 DNA reads TGTGCCAGCAGCTTGGTTATGGTAGATACTGAAAAACTGTTTTTT.

The chain couples TRBV7-8 to TRBJ1-1, with D unclear. Germline V gene sequence: CDR1 SGHVS, CDR2 FQNEAQ. The CDR3 extends over 14 amino acids. V was trimmed by 2 bases and J by 1 base, leaving 8 bases between them. CDR3 residues: CASSLTSGNTEAFF. The DNA for the CDR3 is TGTGCCAGCAGCTTAACCTCAGGGAACACTGAAGCTTTCTTT.

The sample holds a few counts of this clone. This chain joins TRBV9 and TRBJ1-4; D is undetermined. This CDR3 region has 13 residues. Between the trimmed V and J ends, which lost 4 bases and 8 bases, there was a span of 12 bases. In germline, CDR1 is SGDLS, CDR2 YYNGEE. The CDR3 protein is CASSLGGEEKLFF. The CDR3 DNA is TGTGCCAGCAGCCTAGGAGGTGAAGAAAAACTGTTTTTT.

V and J are TRBV19 and TRBJ2-2, with unresolved D. CDR3 length: 11 amino acids. V was trimmed by 7 bases and J by 5 bases, leaving 5 bases between them. Germline V lookup: CDR1 LNHDA, CDR2 SQIVND (reference sequence). The CDR3 DNA sequence: TGTGCCAGTACCTTAACCGGGGAGCTGTTTTTT. Protein sequence: CASTLTGELFF.

This chain links TRBV7-9 with TRBJ1-5; TRBD1 is a possible D gene (5 bases). This CDR3 is 16 amino acids long. The ends were cut back, 5 bases at V and 0 bases at J, with 14 bases in the middle. Germline-derived CDR1 and CDR2 are SEHNR and FQNEAQ (reference sequence). This CDR3 is CASSPHRIYSNQPQHF. DNA of the CDR3: TGTGCCAGCAGCCCGCACAGGATCTATAGCAATCAGCCCCAGCATTTT.

The V and J genes are TRBV5-1 and TRBJ2-7, with 7 bases aligning to TRBD1. Trimming at V came to 1 base and at J to 3 bases, leaving 10 bases not matched to a gene. CDR3 length: 16 amino acids. From germline, CDR1 is SGHRS and CDR2 YFSETQ. CDR3 amino acids: CASSLSYSGGSYEQYF. The CDR3 DNA reads TGCGCCAGCAGCTTGAGTTATTCAGGGGGTAGCTACGAGCAGTACTTC.

This chain joins TRBV4-2 and TRBJ1-3; 9 bases agree with TRBD1. V lost 0 bases, J lost 2 bases, and 14 bases stayed unmatched. The CDR3 consists of 20 residues. Germline CDR1 is LGHNA and CDR2 is YNFKEQ. The CDR3: CASSQDPGPGQGPAGNTIYF. The DNA of the CDR3 is TGTGCCAGCAGCCAAGACCCGGGACCGGGACAGGGCCCGGCTGGAAACACCATATATTTT.

This clone has only a few counts. The chain recombines TRBV19 with TRBJ1-1; TRBD1 matches 8 bases. V dropped 4 bases and J dropped 11; count of bases not matched to a gene: 6. Germline values: CDR1 LNHDA, CDR2 SQIVND (reference sequence). The CDR3 consists of 12 residues. The chain's CDR3 is CASSRGDRGAFF. The CDR3 DNA follows: TGTGCCAGTAGTAGAGGAGACAGGGGCGCTTTCTTT.

The table lists this clone with a few counts. This chain links TRBV7-9 with TRBJ1-6; tentative D call: TRBD1 (6 bases). This CDR3 is built from 16 residues. The V gene lost 3 bases and the J gene lost 9 bases, with 18 bases spanning the gap. The germline V gene has CDR1 SEHNR and CDR2 FQNEAQ (reference sequence). The CDR3 DNA reads TGTGCCAGCAGCTTTGAGACAGGAGGAGCGCGTTCACCCCTCCACTTT. As protein: CASSFETGGARSPLHF.

This clone was counted once. The V call is TRBV5-1, the J call TRBJ2-3; 9 bases are a match to TRBD2. V shed 4 bases and J 0 bases; nucleotides not matched to a gene: 9. This CDR3 region has 17 residues. From germline, CDR1 is SGHRS and CDR2 YFSETQ. Written as DNA, the CDR3 is TGCGCCAGCAGCCTTACGACTAGCGGAAGAAGCACAGATACGCAGTATTTT. Encoded protein: CASSLTTSGRSTDTQYF.

This rearrangement joins TRBV2 to TRBJ2-5; TRBD2 matches 10 bases. Germline assignment: CDR1 SNHLY and CDR2 FYNNEI. V shed 4 bases, J shed 1 base, and the junction held 9 bases outside the gene matches. This CDR3 is built from 17 residues. This CDR3 reads CASSVGRAGGPQETQYF. CDR3 sequence (DNA): TGTGCCAGCAGTGTGGGACGAGCGGGAGGGCCCCAAGAGACCCAGTACTTC.

The chain joins TRBV5-4 to TRBJ2-2, with 11 bases lining up with TRBD2. CDR1 is SGHNT, CDR2 YYREEE, per germline (reference sequence). J gave up 6 bases and V 4 bases, and 11 bases lay outside the gene matches. The CDR3 runs 17 residues. The CDR3 protein is CASSPQGGSGRAGELFF. The CDR3 DNA reads as TGTGCCAGCAGCCCCCAGGGCGGTAGCGGGAGGGCCGGGGAGCTGTTTTTT.

The chain links TRBV6-5 to TRBJ1-1; 9 positions agree with TRBD1. V shed 6 bases and J 6 bases; nucleotides not matched to a gene: 11. The CDR3 sequence is 15 residues long. Germline V gene lookup returns CDR1 MNHEY and CDR2 SVGAGI. The CDR3 protein is CASRSGTGRAAEAFF. The DNA of the CDR3 is TGTGCCAGCAGGTCAGGGACAGGGAGAGCGGCTGAAGCTTTCTTT.

In its sample, this clone was seen a few times. This sequence joins TRBV10-1 and TRBJ1-6, with D perhaps TRBD1 (6 bases). Germline CDR1 and CDR2: WNHNN and SYGVQD (reference sequence). Trimming took off 0 bases at V and 10 bases at J, with 13 bases between the two ends. The CDR3 contains 15 residues. The DNA for the CDR3 is TGCGCCAGCAGTGAGTCGAGGGCAGGGGCCTCACCCCTCCACTTT. Its translation is CASSESRAGASPLHF.

The chain has TRBV4-1 and TRBJ2-7; TRBD1 matches at 10 bases. The CDR3 loop spans 17 amino acids. Germline CDR1 is MGHRA and CDR2 is YSYEKL. J gave up 2 bases and V 3 bases, and 10 bases lay outside the gene matches. CDR3 amino acids: CASSHETGTGETYEQYF. The CDR3 DNA follows: TGCGCCAGCAGCCACGAGACTGGGACAGGGGAGACCTACGAGCAGTACTTC.